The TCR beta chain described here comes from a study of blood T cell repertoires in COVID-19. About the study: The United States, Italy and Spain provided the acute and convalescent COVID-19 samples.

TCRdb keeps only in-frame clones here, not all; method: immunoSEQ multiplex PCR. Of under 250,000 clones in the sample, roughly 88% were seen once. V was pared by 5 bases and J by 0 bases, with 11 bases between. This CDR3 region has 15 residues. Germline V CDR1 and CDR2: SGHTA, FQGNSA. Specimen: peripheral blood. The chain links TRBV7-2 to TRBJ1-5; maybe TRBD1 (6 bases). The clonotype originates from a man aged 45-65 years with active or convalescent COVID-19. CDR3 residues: CASSLQGDSNQPQHF. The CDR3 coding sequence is TGTGCCAGCAGCCTACAGGGAGATAGCAATCAGCCCCAGCATTTT.